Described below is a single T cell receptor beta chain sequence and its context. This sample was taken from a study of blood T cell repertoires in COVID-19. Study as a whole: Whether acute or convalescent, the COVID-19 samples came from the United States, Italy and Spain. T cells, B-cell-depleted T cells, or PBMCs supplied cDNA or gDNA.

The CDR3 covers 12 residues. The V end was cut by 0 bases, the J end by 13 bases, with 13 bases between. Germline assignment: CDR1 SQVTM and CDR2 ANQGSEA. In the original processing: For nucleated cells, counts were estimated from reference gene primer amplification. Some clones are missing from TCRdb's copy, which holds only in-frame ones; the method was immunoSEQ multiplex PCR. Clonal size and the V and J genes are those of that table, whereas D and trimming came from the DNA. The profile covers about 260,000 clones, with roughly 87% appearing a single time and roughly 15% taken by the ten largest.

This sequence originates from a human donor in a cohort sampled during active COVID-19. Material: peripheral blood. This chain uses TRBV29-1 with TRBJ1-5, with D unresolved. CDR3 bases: TGCAGCGTTGAAGATCAATCCGGGAAACAGCATTTT. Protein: CSVEDQSGKQHF.